These 12 T cell receptor beta chains were all obtained from the same sample, sequenced in a study of blood T cell repertoires in COVID-19 (TCRdb year 2020). Library generation was performed with the immunoSEQ multiplex PCR assay. TCRdb took over this immuneACCESS table, retaining in-frame rearrangements with V and J assigned. Such tables are incomplete; in checked studies, under half of the missing clones stem from an unresolved V gene, and the remainder is unexplained. The sample table records 250,000 to 300,000 clones; 85% to 90% of these occur just once. The ten most abundant clones make up over 2% of the sample. Material: PBMCs or T cells enriched from blood (not recorded which). Source of these receptors: a woman aged 60 to 75 in a cohort exposed to, infected with or recovered from COVID-19 (not recorded which).

The rearrangement joins TRBV5-4 to TRBJ2-1, with TRBD2 matching 7 bases. Per germline, CDR1 SGHNT and CDR2 YYREEE (reference sequence). This CDR3 has 15 residues. V was pared by 6 bases and J by 2 bases, with 8 bases of the junction left unmatched. The CDR3 DNA follows: TGTGCCAGCACCGGGGGGACTGTGACCTACAATGAGCAGTTCTTC. It yields the protein CASTGGTVTYNEQFF.

V is TRBV24-1 and J is TRBJ1-1; a weak D match, TRBD1 (5 bases). Germline CDR1 KGHDR, CDR2 SFDVKD. CDR3 length: 13 residues. The ends were cut back, 6 bases at V and 4 bases at J, with 11 bases in the middle. The CDR3 loop is CATSKGGGTEAFF. For the CDR3, the DNA is TGTGCCACCAGTAAGGGCGGGGGCACTGAAGCTTTCTTT.

V gene TRBV24-1 combines with J gene TRBJ2-2; D not resolved. Germline V gives CDR1 KGHDR, CDR2 SFDVKD. Trimming pared 2 bases from V and 2 bases from J, leaving 5 bases between. The CDR3 has 14 residues. The CDR3 protein is CATSDSSNTGELFF. In DNA form, the CDR3 reads TGTGCCACCAGTGATTCCAGTAACACCGGGGAGCTGTTTTTT.

V gene TRBV29-1 combines with J gene TRBJ2-1; TRBD2 aligns across 10 bases. V was pared by 5 bases and J by 2 bases, with 12 bases of the junction left unmatched. From germline, CDR1 is SQVTM and CDR2 ANQGSEA. The CDR3 covers 17 residues. Written as DNA, the CDR3 is TGCAGCGTTTGGGGGCTAGCGGGAGTAAGGGCCTACAATGAGCAGTTCTTC. This translates into CSVWGLAGVRAYNEQFF.

The chain employs TRBV7-9 and TRBJ2-7; a possible D gene is TRBD2 (6 bases). The CDR3 has 14 residues. V was cut by 5 bases and J by 3 bases, with 14 bases left in between. CDR1 and CDR2 (germline): SEHNR, FQNEAQ (reference sequence). CDR3 sequence reads: CASSPTGTVYEQYF. In nucleotides, the CDR3 is TGTGCCAGCAGCCCGACCGGGACTGTCTACGAGCAGTACTTC. Full variable domain (remainder filled in from reference TRBV7-9 and TRBJ2-7): DTGVSQNPRHKITKRGQNVTFRCDPISEHNRLYWYRQTLGQGPEFLTYFQNEAQLEKSRLLSDRFSAERPKGSFSTLEIQRTEQGDSAMYLCASSPTGTVYEQYFGPGTRLTVT.

This rearrangement joins TRBV11-2 to TRBJ2-5; 10 nucleotides agree with TRBD2. Germline V gives CDR1 SGHAT, CDR2 FQNNGV. The ends lost 6 bases at V and 1 base at J; junction bases unmatched: 8. The CDR3 spans 16 residues. CDR3 in DNA: TGTGCCAGCAGGGTCGATAGCGGGAGGCGCCAAGAGACCCAGTACTTC. It is translated as CASRVDSGRRQETQYF. The full variable domain, its missing parts supplied by reference TRBV11-2 and TRBJ2-5, is EAGVAQSPRYKIIEKRQSVAFWCNPISGHATLYWYQQILGQGPKLLIQFQNNGVVDDSQLPKDRFSAERLKGVDSTLKIQPAKLEDSAVYLCASRVDSGRRQETQYFGPGTRLLVL.

The table lists this clone with a count of one. The rearrangement links TRBV6-1 to TRBJ2-7; 9 nucleotides agree with TRBD1. This CDR3 comprises 15 residues. The V gene's germline CDR1 is MNHNS and CDR2 SASEGT. The J segment lost 5 bases and the V segment lost 3 bases, leaving 8 bases of the junction unmatched. The CDR3 is CASSEYGQGRDEQYF. CDR3 sequence (DNA): TGTGCCAGCAGTGAGTATGGACAGGGGCGCGACGAGCAGTACTTC.

The V call is TRBV5-1, the J call TRBJ2-5; the D gene is possibly TRBD2 (5 bases). The CDR3 consists of 15 residues. The germline CDR1 and CDR2 sequences are SGHRS and YFSETQ. The V end was cut by 4 bases, the J end by 1 base, with 14 bases between. In DNA, the CDR3 is TGCGCCAGCAGCATACAGCCGGGATCCCAAGAGACCCAGTACTTC. The encoded protein is CASSIQPGSQETQYF.

DNA for the CDR3: TGTGCCAGCAGGGCCCGACAGGGGAGTAACTCACCCCTCCACTTT. It is translated as CASRARQGSNSPLHF. J is TRBJ1-6 and V is TRBV28, with 8 bases identical to TRBD1. V was pared by 6 bases and J by 10 bases, with 11 bases of the junction left unmatched. Germline CDR1 and CDR2: MDHEN and SYDVKM. The CDR3 is 15 residues long.

The chain joins TRBV7-9 to TRBJ2-3, with 9 bases lining up with TRBD1. V was clipped by 6 bases and J by 5 bases; unmatched bases: 12. This CDR3 spans 16 amino acids. Germline-derived CDR1 and CDR2 are SEHNR and FQNEAQ (reference sequence). CDR3 in amino acids: CASRRSGTGFQDTQYF. The CDR3 coding sequence is TGTGCCAGCAGACGATCCGGGACAGGGTTTCAAGATACGCAGTATTTT.

The genes are TRBV3-1 (or the pseudogene TRBV3-2) and TRBJ2-7, with 7 bases aligning to TRBD1. V was clipped by 2 bases and J by 7 bases; unmatched bases: 14. The CDR3 is 16 residues long. Germline CDR1 is LGHDT and CDR2 is YNNKEL (reference sequence). CDR3 sequence reads: CASSQSSRKGANEQYF. DNA for the CDR3: TGTGCCAGCAGCCAATCCTCGCGGAAGGGGGCGAATGAGCAGTACTTC.

The table lists this clone with a few counts. V and J are TRBV2 and TRBJ2-7; 8 positions match TRBD1. Per the germline V gene, CDR1 is SNHLY and CDR2 is FYNNEI. CDR3 size: 17 residues. J lost 1 base, V lost 6 bases, and 14 bases had no gene match. CDR3: CASRAVFRDRQSYEQYF. The CDR3 coding sequence is TGTGCCAGCAGGGCCGTCTTCCGGGACAGGCAATCCTACGAGCAGTACTTC.